This is a list of T cell receptor beta chains from one sample in a study of cytomegalovirus exposure and HLA in healthy donors. Clones were read by immunoSEQ multiplex PCR, and TCRdb kept only the in-frame ones, dropping some. The sample contains around 110,000 clones, approximately 81% of which appear only once. The source material was PBMCs. These receptors were taken from a man aged 30 to 45 in good health and CMV-seronegative. Each CDR3 is given with its conserved first and last residue. D genes are given only for firm matches. Expanded clones get a size class; other rows say once, few or many, or leave the size out.

V	D	size	J	DNA	CDR3
TRBV5-1	-	-	TRBJ2-3	TGCGCCAGCAGCCGCTGGGCGAAAGATACGCAGTATTTT	CASSRWAKDTQYF
TRBV30	-	-	TRBJ2-6	TGTGCCTGGAGCGTAGGGGCCAACGTCCTGACTTTC	CAWSVGANVLTF
TRBV28	-	-	TRBJ1-1	TGTGCCAGCACCGTCGCGGGAGCGAGGGACACTGAAGCTTTCTTT	CASTVAGARDTEAFF
TRBV10-3	-	-	TRBJ2-7	TGTGCCATCCGAGGAGGGGAGGACGAGCAGTACTTC	CAIRGGEDEQYF
TRBV7-6	TRBD2	-	TRBJ2-7	TGTGCCAGCAGCTCCGAGGGGCGGGGGGAAATGAACTACGAGCAGTACTTC	CASSSEGRGEMNYEQYF
TRBV7-7	-	few	TRBJ1-5	TGTGCTAGCAGCTCCCCTGTAGAGGGAGTGAGGCAGCCCCAGCATTTT	CASSSPVEGVRQPQHF
TRBV29-1	-	-	TRBJ2-1	TGCAGTGGAGGAGGCAGTCCATCCTACAATGAGCAGTTCTTC	CSGGGSPSYNEQFF
TRBV7-9	-	-	TRBJ1-1	TGTGCCAGCAGCCACGGACAGCTCACTGAAGCTTTCTTT	CASSHGQLTEAFF
TRBV5-1	TRBD1	-	TRBJ1-6	TGCGCCAGCAGCTTGGGGACAGGGGATTCACCCCTCCACTTT	CASSLGTGDSPLHF
TRBV5-5	-	-	TRBJ2-2	TGTGCCAGCAGCCCCAGGAACACCGGGGAGCTGTTTTTT	CASSPRNTGELFF
TRBV7-3	-	many	TRBJ2-1	TGTGCCAGCAGCTTATCGGGGGCCTACAATGAGCAGTTCTTC	CASSLSGAYNEQFF
TRBV2	TRBD2	once	TRBJ2-2	TGTGCCAGTAGACTAGCGGGGATCGACACCGGGGAGCTGTTTTTT	CASRLAGIDTGELFF
TRBV19	TRBD2	-	TRBJ2-7	TGTGCCAGTAGTCCCTCGGCAGCGGGGGGATTCTACGAGCAGTACTTC	CASSPSAAGGFYEQYF
TRBV10-2	TRBD1	-	TRBJ1-5	TGCGCCAGCAGTACACAGGGGGGGCAGCCCCAGCATTTT	CASSTQGGQPQHF
TRBV7-9	-	-	TRBJ2-7	TGTGCCAGCAGCTCCTCCGGGACACTCTCCTACGAGCAGTACTTC	CASSSSGTLSYEQYF
TRBV6-5	TRBD2	once	TRBJ2-5	TGTGCCAGCAGTTCCGGGACTAGCGGGGGGGAGACCCAGTACTTC	CASSSGTSGGETQYF
TRBV11-2	-	-	TRBJ1-1	TGTGCCAGCAGCTTAACGGGACACTCGAACACTGAAGCTTTCTTT	CASSLTGHSNTEAFF
TRBV5-1	TRBD1	-	TRBJ2-2	TGCGCCAGCACGACAGGGCTGAACACCGGGGAGCTGTTTTTT	CASTTGLNTGELFF
TRBV19	TRBD2	-	TRBJ2-7	TGTGCCAGTAGCCGCCGGAGGGTAGCGGGAGGACTTTCCTCCTACGAGCAGTACTTC	CASSRRRVAGGLSSYEQYF
TRBV10-3	TRBD1	few	TRBJ1-1	TGTGCCATCAGTCAGACAGGGGCGAACACTGAAGCTTTCTTT	CAISQTGANTEAFF
TRBV7-6	TRBD2	-	TRBJ2-1	TGTGCCAGCAGCCCGCGGGAGGGCAGCTATGAGCAGTTCTTC	CASSPREGSYEQFF
TRBV30	-	once	TRBJ1-1	TGTGCCTGGAATAGCCCCCTCGTGGGCAGGGGCCCCATGAACACTGAAGCTTTCTTT	CAWNSPLVGRGPMNTEAFF
TRBV11-3	-	once	TRBJ2-1	TGTGCCAGCAGCAGAGCCGGGGATGAGCAGTTCTTC	CASSRAGDEQFF
TRBV28	-	-	TRBJ2-7	TGTGCCAGCAGTTTATGGAATGGAGGGACGCTTTCCTACGAGCAGTACTTC	CASSLWNGGTLSYEQYF
TRBV7-3	-	-	TRBJ1-2	TGTGCCAGCAGCTTAATCGGAGGGGCCGGCTACACCTTC	CASSLIGGAGYTF
TRBV11-2	TRBD2	-	TRBJ2-3	TGTGCCAGCAGCCAGGGAGCGGGACCTAGCACAGATACGCAGTATTTT	CASSQGAGPSTDTQYF
TRBV10-1	TRBD1	few	TRBJ2-2	TGCGCCAGCAGTTCGGACAGGGAATTTACCGGGGAGCTGTTTTTT	CASSSDREFTGELFF
TRBV19	-	-	TRBJ1-4	TGTGCCAGTAGTATAAATCCCGCAACTAATGAAAAACTGTTTTTT	CASSINPATNEKLFF
TRBV11-1	TRBD1	-	TRBJ1-4	TGTGCCAGCAGCTTAGCCGGGACAGGGAATGAAAAACTGTTTTTT	CASSLAGTGNEKLFF
TRBV12-5	TRBD2	-	TRBJ2-1	TGTGCTAGTGGTTTGGTAACTCTGGGGGGGATGCGGTCCGATGAGCAGTTCTTC	CASGLVTLGGMRSDEQFF
TRBV6-5	-	-	TRBJ2-2	TGTGCCAGCAGTTCGGGACTCGCGAACACCGGGGAGCTGTTTTTT	CASSSGLANTGELFF
TRBV4-1	-	few	TRBJ1-4	TGCGCCAGCAGCCCACCGGGACAACGGGAAAAACTGTTTTTT	CASSPPGQREKLFF
TRBV11-2	-	-	TRBJ2-7	TGTGCCAGCAGCTTCGATAGCGCAAGATCCTACGAGCAGTACTTC	CASSFDSARSYEQYF
TRBV6-1	TRBD1	-	TRBJ1-1	TGTGCCAGCAGTGGGACAGGGGCTAACGCTGAAGCTTTCTTT	CASSGTGANAEAFF
TRBV6-5	-	-	TRBJ2-7	TGTGCCAGCAGTTACTCGACAGGCTACGAGCAGTACTTC	CASSYSTGYEQYF
TRBV6-5	-	-	TRBJ1-1	TGTGCCAGCAGTTCTACAGGGAACCTGAACACTGAAGCTTTCTTT	CASSSTGNLNTEAFF
TRBV29-1	TRBD1	-	TRBJ1-4	TGCAGCGTTAACCGGGACAGGGGCCTTGGAGAAAAACTGTTTTTT	CSVNRDRGLGEKLFF
TRBV28	-	few	TRBJ2-7	TGTGCCAGCAGCTCCCTGACTAGGGGCGAGCAGTACTTC	CASSSLTRGEQYF
TRBV11-2	TRBD2	-	TRBJ2-5	TGTGCCAGCAGCTTCGACCTAGCGGGGGCGGGGGAGACCCAGTACTTC	CASSFDLAGAGETQYF
TRBV7-9	-	-	TRBJ2-2	TGTGCCAGCACCCGACTTCATGTCGCCACCGGGGAGCTGTTTTTT	CASTRLHVATGELFF
TRBV2	TRBD2	few	TRBJ2-1	TGTGCCAGCAGGCCAGCGGCTAGCGGGGGGCCTAACTACAATGAGCAGTTCTTC	CASRPAASGGPNYNEQFF
TRBV6-5	-	-	TRBJ1-2	TGTGCCAGCAGCTCTTCCAACTATGGCTACACCTTC	CASSSSNYGYTF
TRBV2	-	-	TRBJ1-1	TGTGCCAGCAGTGCCGGCCTTGGGGCCGATATGAACACTGAAGCTTTCTTT	CASSAGLGADMNTEAFF
TRBV5-4	-	-	TRBJ2-7	TGTGCCAGCAGCTTATCCGGGGTCAACTCCTACGAGCAGTACTTC	CASSLSGVNSYEQYF
TRBV6-6	-	-	TRBJ1-1	TGTGCCAGCAGTTACTCGTACCAGGGGAACACTGAAGCTTTCTTT	CASSYSYQGNTEAFF
TRBV25-1	TRBD1	-	TRBJ2-5	TGTGCCAGCAGGCAGGGGGCGGTGGAGACCCAGTACTTC	CASRQGAVETQYF
TRBV6-6	-	few	TRBJ1-1	TGTGCCAGCAGTTACTCGATTCAGGGAAGCACTGAAGCTTTCTTT	CASSYSIQGSTEAFF
TRBV6-5	-	few	TRBJ2-1	TGTGCCAGCAGTTACGGGAGCGGAGGCGGCTACAATGAGCAGTTCTTC	CASSYGSGGGYNEQFF
TRBV27	-	-	TRBJ2-7	TGTGCCAGCAGTTCGACAGCCACCTACGAGCAGTACTTC	CASSSTATYEQYF
TRBV6-5	-	-	TRBJ1-1	TGTGCCAGCAGTTACGCAGGAGCTAGCAACACTGAAGCTTTCTTT	CASSYAGASNTEAFF
TRBV4-1	TRBD1	-	TRBJ1-2	TGCGCCAGCAGCCAAGGTATGGGACAGATCTATGGCTACACCTTC	CASSQGMGQIYGYTF
TRBV27	-	-	TRBJ1-5	TGTGCCAGCAGCAAAGACAGGCGCTCCAATCAGCCCCAGCATTTT	CASSKDRRSNQPQHF
TRBV28	TRBD1	-	TRBJ2-4	TGTGCCAGCAGTTTCGGGACAGGATTGACCGGAGCCAAAAACATTCAGTACTTC	CASSFGTGLTGAKNIQYF
TRBV29-1	TRBD1	-	TRBJ1-1	TGCAGCGTTCCGGGACAGGGGGCTAAGGTGAACACTGAAGCTTTCTTT	CSVPGQGAKVNTEAFF